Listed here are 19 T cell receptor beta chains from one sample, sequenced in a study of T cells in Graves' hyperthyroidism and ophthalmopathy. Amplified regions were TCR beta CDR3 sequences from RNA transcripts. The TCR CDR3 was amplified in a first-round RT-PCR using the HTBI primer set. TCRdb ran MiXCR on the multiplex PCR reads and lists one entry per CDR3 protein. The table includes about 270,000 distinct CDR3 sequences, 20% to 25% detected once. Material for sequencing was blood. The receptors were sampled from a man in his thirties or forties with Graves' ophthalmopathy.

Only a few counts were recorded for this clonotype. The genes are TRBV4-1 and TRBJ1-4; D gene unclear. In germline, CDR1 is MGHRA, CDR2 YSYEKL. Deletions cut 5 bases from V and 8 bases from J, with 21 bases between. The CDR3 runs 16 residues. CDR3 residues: CASSIRSPESSEKLFF. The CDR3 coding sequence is TGCGCCAGCAGCATTAGAAGTCCCGAGTCAAGCGAAAAACTGTTTTTT.

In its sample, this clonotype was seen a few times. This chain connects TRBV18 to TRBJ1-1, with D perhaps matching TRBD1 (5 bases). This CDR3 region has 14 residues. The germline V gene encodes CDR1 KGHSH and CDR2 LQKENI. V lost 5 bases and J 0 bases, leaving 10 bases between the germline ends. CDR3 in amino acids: CASSDRQLNTEAFF. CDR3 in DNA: TGTGCCAGCTCAGACAGACAGTTGAACACTGAAGCTTTCTTT.

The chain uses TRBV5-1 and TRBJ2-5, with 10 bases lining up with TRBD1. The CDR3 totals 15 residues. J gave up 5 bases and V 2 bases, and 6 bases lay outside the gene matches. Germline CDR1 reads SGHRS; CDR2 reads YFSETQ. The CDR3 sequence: CASSFGTGEKETQYF. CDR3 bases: TGCGCCAGCAGCTTTGGGACAGGGGAGAAGGAGACCCAGTACTTC.

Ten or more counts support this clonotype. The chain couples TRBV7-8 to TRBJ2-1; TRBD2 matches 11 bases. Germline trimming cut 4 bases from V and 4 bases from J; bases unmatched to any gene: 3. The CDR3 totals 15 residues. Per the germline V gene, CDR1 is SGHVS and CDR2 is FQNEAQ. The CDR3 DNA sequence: TGTGCCAGCAGCTATATAGCGGGAGGGTACAATGAGCAGTTCTTC. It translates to CASSYIAGGYNEQFF.

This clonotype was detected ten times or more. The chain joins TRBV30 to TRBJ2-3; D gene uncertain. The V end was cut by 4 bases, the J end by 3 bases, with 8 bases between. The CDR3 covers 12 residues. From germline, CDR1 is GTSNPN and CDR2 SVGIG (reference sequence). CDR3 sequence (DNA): TGTGCCTGGAAATGGATTACAGATACGCAGTATTTT. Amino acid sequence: CAWKWITDTQYF.

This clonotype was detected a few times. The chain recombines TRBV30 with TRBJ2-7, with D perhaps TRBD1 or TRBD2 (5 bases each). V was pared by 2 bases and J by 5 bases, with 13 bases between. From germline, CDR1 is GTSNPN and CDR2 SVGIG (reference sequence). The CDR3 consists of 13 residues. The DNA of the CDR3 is TGTGCCTGGAGTCCTACCGGGACGGACGAGCAGTACTTC. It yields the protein CAWSPTGTDEQYF. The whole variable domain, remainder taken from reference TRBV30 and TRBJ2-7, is SQTIHQWPATLVQPVGSPLSLECTVEGTSNPNLYWYRQAAGRGLQLLFYSVGIGQISSEVPQNLSASRPQDRQFILSSKKLLLSDSGFYLCAWSPTGTDEQYFGPGTRLTVT.

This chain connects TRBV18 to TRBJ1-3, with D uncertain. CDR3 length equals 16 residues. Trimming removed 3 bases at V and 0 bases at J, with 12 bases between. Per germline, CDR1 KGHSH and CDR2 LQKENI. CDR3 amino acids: CASSPQDVYSGNTIYF. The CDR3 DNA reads TGTGCCAGCTCACCCCAGGACGTCTACTCTGGAAACACCATATATTTT. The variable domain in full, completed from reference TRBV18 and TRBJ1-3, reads NAGVMQNPRHLVRRRGQEARLRCSPMKGHSHVYWYRQLPEEGLKFMVYLQKENIIDESGMPKERFSAEFPKEGPSILRIQQVVRGDSAAYFCASSPQDVYSGNTIYFGEGSWLTVV.

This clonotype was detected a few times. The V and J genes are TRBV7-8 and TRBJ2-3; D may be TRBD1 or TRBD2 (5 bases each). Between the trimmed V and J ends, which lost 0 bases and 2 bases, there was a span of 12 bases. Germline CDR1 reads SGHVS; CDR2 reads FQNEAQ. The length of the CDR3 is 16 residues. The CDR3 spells CASSLARGAYTDTQYF. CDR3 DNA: TGTGCCAGCAGCTTAGCGAGGGGTGCGTACACAGATACGCAGTATTTT.

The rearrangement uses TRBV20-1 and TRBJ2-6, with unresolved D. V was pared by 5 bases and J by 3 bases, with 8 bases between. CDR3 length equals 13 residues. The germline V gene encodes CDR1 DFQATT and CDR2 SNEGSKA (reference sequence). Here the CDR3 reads CSALGFGANVLTF. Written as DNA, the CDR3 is TGCAGTGCTTTGGGATTTGGGGCCAACGTCCTGACTTTC.

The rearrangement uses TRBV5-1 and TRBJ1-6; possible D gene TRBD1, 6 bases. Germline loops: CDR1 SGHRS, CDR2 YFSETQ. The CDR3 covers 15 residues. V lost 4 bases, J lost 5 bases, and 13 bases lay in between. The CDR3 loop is CASSGGRGDNSPLHF. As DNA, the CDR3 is TGCGCCAGCAGCGGGGGCAGGGGAGATAATTCACCCCTCCACTTT.

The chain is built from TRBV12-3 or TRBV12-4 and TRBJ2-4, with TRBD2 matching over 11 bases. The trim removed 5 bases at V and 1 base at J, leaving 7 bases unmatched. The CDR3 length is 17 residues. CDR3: CASSPLAGVGAKNIQYF. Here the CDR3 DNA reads TGTGCCAGCAGTCCACTAGCGGGAGTGGGCGCCAAAAACATTCAGTACTTC.

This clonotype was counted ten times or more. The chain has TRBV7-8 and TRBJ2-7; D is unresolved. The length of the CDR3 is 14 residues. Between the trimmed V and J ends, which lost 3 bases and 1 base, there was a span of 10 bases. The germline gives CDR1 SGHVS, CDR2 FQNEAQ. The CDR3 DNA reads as TGTGCCAGCAGCTTCTCTGGGGTTTCCTACGAGCAGTACTTC. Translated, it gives CASSFSGVSYEQYF.

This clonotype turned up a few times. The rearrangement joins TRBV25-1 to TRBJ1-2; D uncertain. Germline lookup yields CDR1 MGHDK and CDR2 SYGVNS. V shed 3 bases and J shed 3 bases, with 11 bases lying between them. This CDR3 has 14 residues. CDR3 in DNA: TGTGCCAGCAGTGACCGAGGTAGAGACTATGGCTACACCTTC. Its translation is CASSDRGRDYGYTF.

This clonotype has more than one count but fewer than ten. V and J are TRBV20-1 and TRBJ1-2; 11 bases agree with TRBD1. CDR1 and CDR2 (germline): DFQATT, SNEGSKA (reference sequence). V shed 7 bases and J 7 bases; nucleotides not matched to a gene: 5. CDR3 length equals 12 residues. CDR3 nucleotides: TGCAGTGTCGGGACAGGGGGTCTTGGCTACACCTTC. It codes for CSVGTGGLGYTF.

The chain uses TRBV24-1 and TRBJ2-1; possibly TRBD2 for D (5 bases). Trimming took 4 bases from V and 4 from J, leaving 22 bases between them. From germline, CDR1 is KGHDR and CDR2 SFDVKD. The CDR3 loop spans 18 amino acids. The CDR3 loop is CATSDSRGGVPRYNEQFF. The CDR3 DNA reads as TGTGCCACCAGTGACTCTCGGGGTGGGGTTCCAAGATACAATGAGCAGTTCTTC.

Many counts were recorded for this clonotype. The CDR3 reads CASSLGLAGTNEQFF. CDR3 sequence (DNA): TGTGCCAGCAGCTTGGGGCTAGCGGGAACCAATGAGCAGTTCTTC. J is TRBJ2-1 and V is TRBV7-9; 9 bases are shared with TRBD2. The CDR3 extends over 15 amino acids. Trimming removed 3 bases from V and 6 bases from J; junction bases left unmatched: 6. The V gene's germline CDR1 is SEHNR and CDR2 FQNEAQ (reference sequence). The full variable domain, rest sourced from reference TRBV7-9 and TRBJ2-1, is DTGVSQNPRHKITKRGQNVTFRCDPISEHNRLYWYRQTLGQGPEFLTYFQNEAQLEKSRLLSDRFSAERPKGSFSTLEIQRTEQGDSAMYLCASSLGLAGTNEQFFGPGTRLTVL.

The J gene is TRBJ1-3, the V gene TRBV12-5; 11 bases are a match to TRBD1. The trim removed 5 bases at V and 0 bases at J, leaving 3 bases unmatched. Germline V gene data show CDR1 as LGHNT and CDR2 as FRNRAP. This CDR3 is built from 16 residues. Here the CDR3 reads CASGPDRGHSGNTIYF. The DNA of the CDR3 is TGTGCTAGTGGTCCGGACAGGGGGCACTCTGGAAACACCATATATTTT. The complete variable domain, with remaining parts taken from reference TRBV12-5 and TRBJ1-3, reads DARVTQTPRHKVTEMGQEVTMRCQPILGHNTVFWYRQTMMQGLELLAYFRNRAPLDDSGMPKDRFSAEMPDATLATLKIQPSEPRDSAVYFCASGPDRGHSGNTIYFGEGSWLTVV.

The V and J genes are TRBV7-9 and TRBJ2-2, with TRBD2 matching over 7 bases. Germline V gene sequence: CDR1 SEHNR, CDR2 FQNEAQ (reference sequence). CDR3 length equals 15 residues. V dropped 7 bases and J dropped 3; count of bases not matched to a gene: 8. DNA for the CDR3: TGTGCCAGCAACCCCGAGGGAGGGTACACCGGGGAGCTGTTTTTT. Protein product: CASNPEGGYTGELFF.

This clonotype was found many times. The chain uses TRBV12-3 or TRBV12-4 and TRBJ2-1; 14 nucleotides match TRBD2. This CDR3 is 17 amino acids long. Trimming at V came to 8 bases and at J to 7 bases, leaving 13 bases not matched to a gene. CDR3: CASGLPGLAGVLNEQFF. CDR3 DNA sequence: TGTGCCAGCGGCCTTCCGGGACTAGCGGGAGTGTTAAATGAGCAGTTCTTC.